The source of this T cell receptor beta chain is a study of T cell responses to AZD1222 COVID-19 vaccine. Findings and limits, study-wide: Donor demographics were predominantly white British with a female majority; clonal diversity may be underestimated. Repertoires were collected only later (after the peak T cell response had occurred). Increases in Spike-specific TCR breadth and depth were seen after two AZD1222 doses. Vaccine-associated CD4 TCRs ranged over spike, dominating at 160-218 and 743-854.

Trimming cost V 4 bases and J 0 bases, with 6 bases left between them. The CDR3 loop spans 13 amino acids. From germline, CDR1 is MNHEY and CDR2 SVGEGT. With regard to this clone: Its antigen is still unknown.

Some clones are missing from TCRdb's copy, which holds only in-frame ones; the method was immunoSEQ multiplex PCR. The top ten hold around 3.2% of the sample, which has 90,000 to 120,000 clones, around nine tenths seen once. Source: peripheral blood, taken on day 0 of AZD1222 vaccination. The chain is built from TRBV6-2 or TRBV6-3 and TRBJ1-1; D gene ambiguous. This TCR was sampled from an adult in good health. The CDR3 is CASSWAVNTEAFF. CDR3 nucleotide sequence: TGTGCCAGCAGTTGGGCAGTGAACACTGAAGCTTTCTTT.